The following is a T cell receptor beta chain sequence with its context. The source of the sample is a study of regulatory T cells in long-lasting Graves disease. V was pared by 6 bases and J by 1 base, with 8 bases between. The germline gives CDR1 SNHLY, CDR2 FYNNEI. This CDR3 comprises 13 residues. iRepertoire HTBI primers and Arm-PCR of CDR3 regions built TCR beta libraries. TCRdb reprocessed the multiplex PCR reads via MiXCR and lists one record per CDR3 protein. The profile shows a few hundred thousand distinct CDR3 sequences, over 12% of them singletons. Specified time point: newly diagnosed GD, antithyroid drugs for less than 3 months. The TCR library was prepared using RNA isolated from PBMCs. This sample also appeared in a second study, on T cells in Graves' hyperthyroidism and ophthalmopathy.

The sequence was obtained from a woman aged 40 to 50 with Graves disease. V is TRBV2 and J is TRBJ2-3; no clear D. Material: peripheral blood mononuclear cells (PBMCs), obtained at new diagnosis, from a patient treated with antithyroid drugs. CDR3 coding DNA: TGTGCCAGCAGCAGAATCCGCACAGATACGCAGTATTTT. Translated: CASSRIRTDTQYF.